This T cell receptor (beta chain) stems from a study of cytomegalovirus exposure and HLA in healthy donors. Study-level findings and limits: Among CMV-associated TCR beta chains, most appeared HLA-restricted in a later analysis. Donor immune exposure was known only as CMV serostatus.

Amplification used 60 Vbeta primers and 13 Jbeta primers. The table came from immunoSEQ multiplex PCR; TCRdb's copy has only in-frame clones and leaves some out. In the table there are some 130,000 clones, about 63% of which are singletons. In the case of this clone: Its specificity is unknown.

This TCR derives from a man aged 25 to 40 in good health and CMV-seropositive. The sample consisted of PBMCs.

Written as DNA, the CDR3 is TGTGCCAGCGGGGGGGTTCGGGGCAATCAGCCCCAGCATTTT. Its translation: CASGGVRGNQPQHF. The chain is built from TRBV6-1 and TRBJ1-5, with D possibly matching TRBD1 (5 bases). From germline, CDR1 is MNHNS and CDR2 SASEGT. This CDR3 comprises 14 residues. With 8 bases removed from V and 2 bases from J, the gap between germline ends came to 13 bases.